These 26 T cell receptor beta chains were sequenced from one sample in a study of molecular identifiers for immune sequencing clone quantification. TCRdb itself ran the PCR reads through MiXCR, one entry per CDR3 protein. The sample holds roughly 630,000 distinct CDR3 sequences, about 25% seen once. Sequencing was carried out using naive CD8+ T cells from blood, with Jurkat cell RNA spiked in. Subset defined: FACS-sorted CD8+CD4-CCR7+CD45RA+ naive T cells. The receptors shown here come from a human donor in good health. Some libraries in this study had Jurkat cell RNA spiked in.

This clonotype was recorded a few times. The rearrangement links TRBV30 to TRBJ1-1; D gene unclear. V dropped 1 base and J dropped 7 bases, with 7 bases sitting between them. CDR1 and CDR2 (germline): GTSNPN, SVGIG (reference sequence). CDR3 length: 11 amino acids. The CDR3 DNA reads as TGTGCCTGGAGTGCGACGGTTGAAGCTTTCTTT. Translation gives CAWSATVEAFF.

The chain combines TRBV12-3 or TRBV12-4 with TRBJ2-2; D unclear. This CDR3 contains 13 residues. Trimming took 8 bases from V and 6 from J, leaving 13 bases between them. The CDR3 bases are TGTGCCAGCGAAAACCTGGGGTCCGGGGAGCTGTTTTTT. Protein product: CASENLGSGELFF.

With regard to this clonotype: This sequence may be a read error, since a much larger clone differs from it by one base. The rearrangement links TRBV28 to TRBJ2-3; D ambiguous. Trimming shortened V by 4 bases and J by 0 bases, and 11 bases separated the two germline ends. The germline V gene has CDR1 MDHEN and CDR2 SYDVKM. The length of the CDR3 is 15 residues. In DNA form, the CDR3 reads TGTGCCAGCAGTTCCGCTTCTTCTAGCACAGATACGCAGTATTTT. This sequence encodes CASSSASSSTDTQYF.

A single count supports this clonotype. CDR3 sequence reads: CASSPDDYGYTF. The CDR3 DNA sequence: TGTGCCAGTAGTCCAGATGACTATGGCTACACCTTC. V is TRBV19 and J is TRBJ1-2; no definite D call. The ends were cut back, 5 bases at V and 3 bases at J, with 7 bases in the middle. The germline gives CDR1 LNHDA, CDR2 SQIVND (reference sequence). CDR3 length equals 12 residues.

This chain links TRBV20-1 with TRBJ2-7; 13 nucleotides align to TRBD2. The length of the CDR3 is 18 residues. The germline V gene encodes CDR1 DFQATT and CDR2 SNEGSKA (reference sequence). The V and J ends lost 3 bases and 2 bases, in that order; junction bases with no gene match: 13. CDR3 in amino acids: CSASTADSLAGGPYEQYF. DNA of the CDR3: TGCAGTGCTAGTACCGCGGATTCACTAGCGGGAGGGCCCTACGAGCAGTACTTC.

This clonotype was observed a handful of times. The chain links TRBV27 to TRBJ2-1; D may be TRBD1 (5 bases). The CDR3 has 15 amino acids. Trimming removed 4 bases at V and 0 bases at J, with 10 bases between. Germline V lookup: CDR1 MNHEY, CDR2 SMNVEV (reference sequence). CDR3 loop: CASSYRWSSYNEQFF. The CDR3, as DNA: TGTGCCAGCAGTTACAGGTGGAGCTCCTACAATGAGCAGTTCTTC.

Only one count was recorded for this clonotype. This clone may be a read error of a much larger clone one base away. The gene calls are TRBV12-3 or TRBV12-4 and TRBJ2-7; 9 bases are a match to TRBD1. CDR3 length equals 15 residues. DNA of the CDR3: TGTGCCTGCAGTTCCCCCCGGACAGGGGAATACGAGCAGTACTTC. This translates into CACSSPRTGEYEQYF.

V and J are TRBV30 and TRBJ1-1; D is ambiguous. CDR1 is GTSNPN and CDR2 is SVGIG in the germline V gene (reference sequence). The CDR3 covers 14 residues. V was cut by 0 bases and J by 0 bases, with 8 bases left in between. The CDR3 DNA follows: TGTGCCTGGAGTGTAGAGGCAATGAACACTGAAGCTTTCTTT. The encoded protein is CAWSVEAMNTEAFF.

With respect to this clonotype: A much larger clone differs from this one at a single base, so this may be a read error. This chain links TRBV7-2 with TRBJ2-7; D unresolved. This CDR3 contains 12 residues. The V gene's germline CDR1 is SGHTA and CDR2 FQGNSA. The CDR3 region is CDSSFGPYEQYF. CDR3 DNA sequence: TGTGACAGCAGCTTCGGCCCCTACGAGCAGTACTTC.

Comments on this clonotype: Possible read error: a much larger clone is one base away. This sequence joins TRBV7-6 and TRBJ1-4; TRBD1 is a possible D gene (5 bases). This CDR3 contains 16 residues. CDR1 SGHVS and CDR2 FNYEAQ come from the germline V gene. V lost 4 bases, J lost 5 bases, and 17 bases lay in between. The CDR3 sequence: CASSSRARQPNEKLFF. Written as DNA, the CDR3 is TGTGCCAGCAGCTCCAGGGCGCGTCAACCAAATGAAAAACTGTTTTTT.

This clonotype was seen more than once but under ten times. V usage is TRBV7-2 and J usage is TRBJ1-6, with TRBD1 identical over 9 bases. The ends lost 5 bases at V and 8 bases at J; junction bases unmatched: 7. This CDR3 spans 15 amino acids. CDR1 and CDR2 (germline): SGHTA, FQGNSA. DNA for the CDR3: TGTGCCAGCAGCGAATACGGGACAGGGTATTCACCCCTCCACTTT. Its translation: CASSEYGTGYSPLHF.

About this clonotype: A much larger clone is a single base away; this may be a read error. This chain links TRBV10-3 with TRBJ2-2; 7 bases align to TRBD2. Germline CDR1 reads ENHRY; CDR2 reads SYGVKD. CDR3 length: 15 amino acids. J lost 2 bases, V lost 8 bases, and 8 bases had no gene match. In DNA, the CDR3 is TGTGCCATCCCCGGGGCTAGCGGAAACACCGGGGAGCTGTTTTTT. Translation gives CAIPGASGNTGELFF.

This clonotype was seen ten or more times. CDR3 DNA sequence: TGCGCCAGCAGCTCGACGTTGGGCTACGAGCAGTACTTC. It translates to CASSSTLGYEQYF. V is TRBV5-1 and J is TRBJ2-7; D not resolved. Germline CDR1 is SGHRS and CDR2 is YFSETQ. V lost 3 bases to trimming and J lost 3 bases, with 10 bases between them. The CDR3 consists of 13 residues.

The V and J genes are TRBV5-1 and TRBJ2-5; the match to TRBD2 covers 11 bases. Trimming at V came to 0 bases and at J to 4 bases, leaving 8 bases not matched to a gene. The CDR3 consists of 17 residues. The germline CDR1 and CDR2 sequences are SGHRS and YFSETQ. The chain's CDR3 is CASSLAIAGGPGETQYF. The CDR3 nucleotides are TGCGCCAGCAGCTTGGCGATAGCGGGAGGGCCGGGAGAGACCCAGTACTTC.

This clonotype was seen at least ten times. V gene TRBV14 combines with J gene TRBJ1-1, with 7 bases that match TRBD1. CDR1 is SGHDN, CDR2 FVKESK, per germline. V shed 2 bases, J shed 5 bases, and the junction held 5 bases outside the gene matches. The CDR3 is 14 amino acids. In DNA, the CDR3 is TGTGCCAGCAGCCAAACAGGGGACTGGACTGAAGCTTTCTTT. Translation: CASSQTGDWTEAFF.

This clonotype was found a few times. This chain uses TRBV9 with TRBJ2-5; weak D call: TRBD1 (6 bases). Germline V gene lookup returns CDR1 SGDLS and CDR2 YYNGEE. Trimming pared 3 bases from V and 5 bases from J, leaving 17 bases between. The CDR3 covers 15 residues. The CDR3 reads CASSAGERLEETQYF. CDR3 in DNA: TGTGCCAGCAGCGCAGGGGAAAGGTTGGAGGAGACCCAGTACTTC.

Regarding this clonotype: This may arise from a read error, as a much more abundant clone is one base away. The V call is TRBV12-3 or TRBV12-4, the J call TRBJ2-1, with D maybe TRBD2 (6 bases). The CDR3 length is 14 residues. Between the trimmed V and J ends, which lost 6 bases and 15 bases, there was a span of 24 bases. The CDR3 DNA is TGTGCCAGCAGCCCCTCGCGGGATAGTCCTGTTACGTTCTTC. It codes for CASSPSRDSPVTFF.

About this clonotype itself: This could be a read error, since a much larger clone is one nucleotide away. V is TRBV2 and J is TRBJ2-7; no clear D. Per germline, CDR1 SNHLY and CDR2 FYNNEI. The CDR3 sequence is 14 residues long. V was shortened by 1 base and J by 4 bases, with 11 bases between the two germline ends. The CDR3 region has the DNA TGTGCCAGCAGTGAAGTGGCTAGTGCTTACGAGCAGTACTTC. It encodes CASSEVASAYEQYF.

This clonotype was seen more than once but under ten times. The chain links TRBV7-8 to TRBJ1-1; maybe TRBD1 (5 bases). CDR1 is SGHVS, CDR2 FQNEAQ, per germline. There are 13 residues in the CDR3. V dropped 2 bases and J dropped 6 bases, with 10 bases sitting between them. CDR3 residues: CASSLQGFSEAFF. The CDR3 nucleotides read TGTGCCAGCAGCTTACAGGGTTTTTCTGAAGCTTTCTTT.

This clonotype was seen just once. A much larger clone sits a single nucleotide away, making a read error possible. The chain combines TRBV6-5 with TRBJ2-2, with D perhaps matching TRBD2 (6 bases). Germline V gene sequence: CDR1 MNHEY, CDR2 SVGAGI. The CDR3 covers 16 residues. DNA of the CDR3: TGTGCCAGCAGAGACCCCAAAGATTCGAACACCGGGGGGCTGTTTTTT. It translates to CASRDPKDSNTGGLFF.

The CDR3, as DNA: TGCGCCAGCAGCCAAGATCCCAGCGAGAGCTTCGACGAGCAGTACTTC. Residues: CASSQDPSESFDEQYF. V is TRBV4-3 and J is TRBJ2-7; D gene ambiguous. The CDR3 is 16 amino acids. Looked up from germline, CDR1 is LGHNA and CDR2 is YSLEER. Between the trimmed V and J ends, which lost 0 bases and 5 bases, there was a span of 17 bases.

This clonotype has at least ten counts. This chain uses TRBV29-1 with TRBJ1-1, with D unresolved. Germline CDR1 is SQVTM and CDR2 is ANQGSEA. The V end was cut by 1 base, the J end by 1 base, with 13 bases between. CDR3 length: 15 amino acids. CDR3 coding DNA: TGCAGCGTTGAAGGAGAGGGTCAGCCGAACACTGAAGCTTTCTTT. It yields the protein CSVEGEGQPNTEAFF.

This clonotype was counted between two and nine times. J is TRBJ1-1 and V is TRBV4-1; 8 nucleotides line up with TRBD1. The trim removed 4 bases at V and 2 bases at J, leaving 3 bases unmatched. The CDR3 has 14 residues. Germline V lookup: CDR1 MGHRA, CDR2 YSYEKL. The CDR3 DNA sequence: TGCGCCAGCAGCCCGGGACAGGTTAACACTGAAGCTTTCTTT. Its translation is CASSPGQVNTEAFF.

Ten or more counts support this clonotype. The V gene is TRBV2, the J gene TRBJ1-5, with 8 nucleotides matching TRBD1. The CDR3 length is 16 residues. J lost 7 bases, V lost 8 bases, and 16 bases had no gene match. In germline, CDR1 is SNHLY, CDR2 FYNNEI. CDR3 DNA sequence: TGTGCCAGCCGAGGGGGTTCAGGGGGCTTAGGGCAGCCCCAGCATTTT. It encodes CASRGGSGGLGQPQHF.

This clonotype was counted at least ten times. The CDR3 region has the DNA TGTGCCAGCAGCCAAGTTAACACAGATACGCAGTATTTT. Amino acid sequence: CASSQVNTDTQYF. This rearrangement joins TRBV3-1 to TRBJ2-3, with D unclear. Trimming pared 1 base from V and 2 bases from J, leaving 4 bases between. CDR1 and CDR2 (germline): LGHDT, YNNKEL (reference sequence). The CDR3 covers 13 residues.

The chain carries TRBV30 and TRBJ2-7; D gene uncertain. The V gene's germline CDR1 is GTSNPN and CDR2 SVGIG (reference sequence). This CDR3 has 13 residues. Deletions cut 1 base from V and 0 bases from J, with 7 bases between. The CDR3 is CAWSENSSYEQYF. The CDR3 DNA reads as TGTGCCTGGAGTGAGAATTCCTCCTACGAGCAGTACTTC.